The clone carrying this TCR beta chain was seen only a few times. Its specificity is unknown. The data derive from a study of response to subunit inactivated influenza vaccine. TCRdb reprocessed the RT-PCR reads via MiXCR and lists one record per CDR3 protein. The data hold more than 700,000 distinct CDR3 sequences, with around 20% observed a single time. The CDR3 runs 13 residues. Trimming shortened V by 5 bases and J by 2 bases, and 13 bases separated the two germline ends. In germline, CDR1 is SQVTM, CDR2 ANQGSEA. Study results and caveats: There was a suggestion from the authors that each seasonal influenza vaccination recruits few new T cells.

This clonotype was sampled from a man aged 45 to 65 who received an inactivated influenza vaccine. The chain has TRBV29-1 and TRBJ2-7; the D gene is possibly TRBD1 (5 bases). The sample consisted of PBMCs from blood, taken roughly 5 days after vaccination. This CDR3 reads CSVHQGTPYEQYF. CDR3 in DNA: TGCAGCGTTCATCAGGGAACCCCCTACGAGCAGTACTTC.